This entry concerns a single T cell receptor beta chain. These data come from a study of blood T cell repertoires in COVID-19. Study details: The United States, Italy and Spain were the sources of the acute and convalescent COVID-19 samples.

Trimming shortened V by 5 bases and J by 0 bases, and 13 bases separated the two germline ends. The CDR3 runs 14 residues. Germline loops: CDR1 SQVTM, CDR2 ANQGSEA. Assay: immunoSEQ multiplex PCR; the TCRdb copy retains only in-frame clones and omits some. The sample contains about 160,000 clones, almost 85% of which appear only once. The TCR originated in an elderly woman with acute or convalescent COVID-19. The sample taken for sequencing was peripheral blood. This chain connects TRBV29-1 to TRBJ1-1; no firm D call. CDR3 amino acids: CSVSPSGLNTEAFF. DNA of the CDR3: TGCAGCGTTTCCCCTTCGGGGTTGAACACTGAAGCTTTCTTT.